This TCR beta chain was identified in a study of T-cell reconstitution after alpha-beta-depleted transplantation in children. Preparation of the TCRbeta library was carried out with unique molecular identifiers. TCRdb redid the calling of the PCR reads with MiXCR, one entry per CDR3 protein. Found here are around 960,000 distinct CDR3 sequences, 25% to 35% of them singletons; the top ten hold about 28%. This clonotype showed up just once. Trimming took 6 bases from V and 0 from J, leaving 14 bases between them. CDR3 length: 15 residues. The origin of this receptor is a boy in the first two years of life who had a stem cell transplant for SCID, so the T cells may come from the graft donor. V and J are TRBV12-3 or TRBV12-4 and TRBJ1-2; possible D gene TRBD1, 6 bases. The sequenced sample was PBMCs, mostly from graft donor cells, obtained 360 days after TCRalphabeta/CD19-depleted stem cell transplant. The chain's CDR3 is CASSLGHPANYGYTF. Written as DNA, the CDR3 is TGTGCCAGCAGCCTGGGACACCCAGCTAACTATGGCTACACCTTC.